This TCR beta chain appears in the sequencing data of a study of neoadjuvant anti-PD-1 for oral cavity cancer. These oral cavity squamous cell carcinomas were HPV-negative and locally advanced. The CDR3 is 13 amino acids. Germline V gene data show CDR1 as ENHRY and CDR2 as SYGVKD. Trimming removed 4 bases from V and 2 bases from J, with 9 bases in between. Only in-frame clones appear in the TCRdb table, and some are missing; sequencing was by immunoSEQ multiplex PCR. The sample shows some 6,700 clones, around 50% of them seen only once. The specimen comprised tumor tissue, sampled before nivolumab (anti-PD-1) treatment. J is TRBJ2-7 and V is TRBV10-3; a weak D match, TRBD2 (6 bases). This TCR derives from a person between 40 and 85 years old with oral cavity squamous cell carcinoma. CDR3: CAISGGVAYEQYF. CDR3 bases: TGTGCCATCAGTGGGGGGGTCGCCTACGAGCAGTACTTC.